One sample yielded the 28 T cell receptor beta chains listed below, sequenced in a study of blood T cell repertoires in COVID-19. Data came from immunoSEQ multiplex PCR; TCRdb stores just in-frame clones and leaves some out. Of tens of thousands of clones in the sample, about 90% are singletons; the top ten hold 40% to 55%. Sequencing was performed on peripheral blood. These receptors all come from a human donor in a cohort sampled during active COVID-19.

The V call is TRBV6-2 or TRBV6-3, the J call TRBJ2-5, with D tentatively TRBD1 (5 bases). V gave up 4 bases and J gave up 1 base, with 16 bases separating them. CDR3 size: 16 residues. Germline CDR1 reads MNHEY; CDR2 reads SVGEGT. The CDR3 reads CASSSMQGKTQETQYF. As DNA, the CDR3 is TGTGCCAGCAGTTCTATGCAGGGTAAAACCCAAGAGACCCAGTACTTC.

The V and J genes are TRBV19 and TRBJ2-2; weak D call: TRBD2 (6 bases). The germline V gene encodes CDR1 LNHDA and CDR2 SQIVND (reference sequence). This CDR3 spans 15 amino acids. With 3 bases removed from V and 5 bases from J, the gap between germline ends came to 13 bases. For the CDR3, the DNA is TGTGCCAGTAGTATCGACGGGAGAGGGACCGGGGAGCTGTTTTTT. Translating it yields CASSIDGRGTGELFF.

This clone occurred once. The rearrangement joins TRBV19 to TRBJ1-4, with unresolved D. V was trimmed by 3 bases and J by 5 bases, leaving 10 bases between them. Germline-derived CDR1 and CDR2 are LNHDA and SQIVND (reference sequence). This CDR3 comprises 14 residues. The CDR3, as DNA: TGTGCCAGTAGTATGTGGAGGGAAAATGAAAAACTGTTTTTT. The encoded protein is CASSMWRENEKLFF. The entire variable domain, with the rest obtained from reference TRBV19 and TRBJ1-4, is as follows: DGGITQSPKYLFRKEGQNVTLSCEQNLNHDAMYWYRQDPGQGLRLIYYSQIVNDFQKGDIAEGYSVSREKKESFPLTVTSAQKNPTAFYLCASSMWRENEKLFFGSGTQLSVL.

V and J are TRBV2 and TRBJ2-3; TRBD2 aligns across 7 bases. The CDR3 covers 13 residues. With V trimmed by 6 bases and J by 6 bases, 6 bases remained unmatched. In germline, CDR1 is SNHLY, CDR2 FYNNEI. The CDR3 DNA reads TGTGCCAGCAGACCTGGACTAGTGGATACGCAGTATTTT. Encoded protein: CASRPGLVDTQYF.

The V gene is TRBV7-2, the J gene TRBJ2-7, with TRBD2 as a possible D gene (6 bases). The CDR3 is 14 amino acids. Deletions cut 5 bases from V and 1 base from J, with 12 bases between. Germline loops: CDR1 SGHTA, CDR2 FQGNSA. The CDR3 nucleotides are TGTGCCAGCAGCCCACTAGCAGGGTCCTACGAGCAGTACTTC. This translates into CASSPLAGSYEQYF.

This clone has just one count. V usage is TRBV6-2 or TRBV6-3 and J usage is TRBJ2-2; 10 bases are a match to TRBD2. Germline V gene sequence: CDR1 MNHEY, CDR2 SVGEGT. V was pared by 6 bases and J by 1 base, with 2 bases of the junction left unmatched. CDR3 length: 15 residues. CDR3 nucleotide sequence: TGTGCCAGCAGGCCTAGCGGGGGGAACACCGGGGAGCTGTTTTTT. This encodes CASRPSGGNTGELFF.

This clone has a single count. This chain uses TRBV7-7 with TRBJ2-5, with TRBD2 matching over 9 bases. The CDR3 covers 14 residues. J was trimmed by 1 base and V by 4 bases; bases with no gene match: 1. Germline assignment: CDR1 SSHAT and CDR2 FNYEAQ (reference sequence). CDR3 region: CASSSGLAQETQYF. The CDR3 coding sequence is TGTGCCAGCAGCTCGGGACTAGCCCAAGAGACCCAGTACTTC.

This clone was observed a single time. The chain carries TRBV29-1 and TRBJ2-7, with 8 bases matching TRBD1. CDR3 length: 14 amino acids. V was clipped by 4 bases and J by 0 bases; unmatched bases: 5. Germline CDR1 is SQVTM and CDR2 is ANQGSEA. In nucleotides, the CDR3 is TGCAGCGTTGGGGGGACAGGTTACTCCTACGAGCAGTACTTC. It encodes CSVGGTGYSYEQYF.

The chain joins TRBV12-3 or TRBV12-4 to TRBJ1-2; no reliable D call. The CDR3 covers 11 residues. Trimming stripped 5 bases from V and 8 bases from J, with 9 bases between. The CDR3 DNA reads as TGTGCCAGCAGTCCAGGCGGGGGCTACACCTTC. Protein product: CASSPGGGYTF.

The chain links TRBV27 to TRBJ2-3; TRBD2 might be the D (5 bases). This CDR3 region has 15 residues. Germline loops: CDR1 MNHEY, CDR2 SMNVEV (reference sequence). V dropped 9 bases and J dropped 3 bases, with 19 bases sitting between them. The CDR3 coding sequence is TGTGCCAGACCTACCGGGCCGTCGGGGACAGATACGCAGTATTTT. It encodes CARPTGPSGTDTQYF.

The chain couples TRBV5-1 to TRBJ2-2; 8 positions match TRBD1. Losses at the gene ends were 5 bases for V and 4 bases for J; bases not matched to a gene: 7. Germline V gene sequence: CDR1 SGHRS, CDR2 YFSETQ. The length of the CDR3 is 15 residues. The CDR3 nucleotides read TGCGCCAGCAGGGGGCAGGGGGCGAGCACCGGGGAGCTGTTTTTT. Translated, it gives CASRGQGASTGELFF.

The rearrangement uses TRBV12-3 or TRBV12-4 and TRBJ2-1, with D hard to call. This CDR3 is built from 11 residues. Deletions cut 3 bases from V and 10 bases from J, with 7 bases between. The CDR3 reads CASSFNQEQFF. CDR3 bases: TGTGCCAGCAGTTTTAATCAGGAGCAGTTCTTC.

This clone has just one count. The chain employs TRBV27 and TRBJ2-1; 15 nucleotides match TRBD2. From germline, CDR1 is MNHEY and CDR2 SMNVEV (reference sequence). The CDR3 spans 14 residues. The V gene end was trimmed by 7 bases and the J gene end by 9 bases; junction bases not matched to a gene: 4. CDR3 sequence reads: CASNKGLAGGEQFF. CDR3 sequence (DNA): TGTGCCAGCAATAAGGGACTAGCGGGAGGTGAGCAGTTCTTC.

This chain links TRBV4-2 with TRBJ2-2; possibly TRBD2 for D (6 bases). The germline gives CDR1 LGHNA, CDR2 YNFKEQ. V lost 4 bases and J 0 bases, leaving 21 bases between the germline ends. The CDR3 has 19 amino acids. CDR3: CASSPLVRGSAANTGELFF. DNA for the CDR3: TGTGCCAGCAGCCCCCTGGTTCGGGGGTCGGCAGCGAACACCGGGGAGCTGTTTTTT.

V is TRBV14 and J is TRBJ1-1; D not certain. There are 14 residues in the CDR3. Between the trimmed V and J ends, which lost 4 bases and 7 bases, there was a span of 16 bases. From germline, CDR1 is SGHDN and CDR2 FVKESK. The CDR3: CASSPDSLGFEAFF. CDR3 DNA sequence: TGTGCCAGCAGCCCAGATTCGCTCGGGTTTGAAGCTTTCTTT.

This chain links TRBV7-2 with TRBJ2-1, with D possibly matching TRBD2 (5 bases). Germline CDR1 SGHTA, CDR2 FQGNSA. The ends were cut back, 1 base at V and 8 bases at J, with 15 bases in the middle. This CDR3 is 15 amino acids long. The CDR3 coding sequence is TGTGCCAGCAGCTTAGGTACGGGATATCAGGATGAGCAGTTCTTC. It specifies CASSLGTGYQDEQFF.

The CDR3 reads CASSPEGVVGEQFF. The CDR3 DNA sequence: TGCGCCAGCAGCCCTGAGGGGGTGGTAGGTGAGCAGTTCTTC. The chain employs TRBV5-1 and TRBJ2-1; D might be TRBD1 (6 bases). Trimming stripped 4 bases from V and 9 bases from J, with 17 bases between. The CDR3 spans 14 residues. In germline, CDR1 is SGHRS, CDR2 YFSETQ.

The V and J genes are TRBV6-6 and TRBJ1-2, with no clear D. CDR1 is MNHNY and CDR2 is SVGAGI in the germline V gene (reference sequence). CDR3 length: 14 residues. Between the trimmed V and J ends, which lost 5 bases and 4 bases, there was a span of 14 bases. CDR3 loop: CASSNIEIIYGYTF. The CDR3 DNA is TGTGCCAGCAGTAATATTGAGATCATCTATGGCTACACCTTC.

This chain joins TRBV10-1 and TRBJ2-1; tentative D call: TRBD2 (5 bases). V was shortened by 2 bases and J by 4 bases, with 12 bases between the two germline ends. Germline CDR1 reads WNHNN; CDR2 reads SYGVQD (reference sequence). The CDR3 length is 15 residues. The CDR3 region has the DNA TGCGCCAGCAGTGAGGTCAGGACGGGGTACAATGAGCAGTTCTTC. The encoded protein is CASSEVRTGYNEQFF.

The chain uses TRBV7-8 and TRBJ2-1; TRBD2 matches 8 bases. Looked up from germline, CDR1 is SGHVS and CDR2 is FQNEAQ. This CDR3 comprises 15 residues. J was trimmed by 4 bases and V by 4 bases; bases with no gene match: 6. CDR3 bases: TGTGCCAGCAGCTCCCTAGCGGGTGAGTACAATGAGCAGTTCTTC. Encoded protein: CASSSLAGEYNEQFF.

The CDR3 nucleotides are TGTGCCACTCGACTACAGGGGAACACTGAAGCTTTCTTT. This codes for CATRLQGNTEAFF. The rearrangement uses TRBV10-3 and TRBJ1-1; D perhaps matches TRBD1 (6 bases). CDR1 and CDR2 from the germline V gene are ENHRY and SYGVKD. The CDR3 runs 13 residues. Deletions cut 10 bases from V and 1 base from J, with 13 bases between.

This clone was observed once. This chain links TRBV19 with TRBJ2-3, with 8 bases identical to TRBD2. This CDR3 has 15 amino acids. After removal of 3 bases from V and 7 bases from J, the junction contained 9 bases not matched to a gene. The germline gives CDR1 LNHDA, CDR2 SQIVND (reference sequence). The CDR3 loop is CASSIGLAGWYTQYF. CDR3 coding DNA: TGTGCCAGTAGTATTGGGCTAGCGGGCTGGTATACGCAGTATTTT.

The chain links TRBV18 to TRBJ2-5; 9 nucleotides agree with TRBD1. J lost 0 bases, V lost 3 bases, and 5 bases had no gene match. Germline V CDR1 and CDR2: KGHSH, LQKENI. The CDR3 is 16 amino acids. The CDR3 sequence is CASSPRTGVDQETQYF. DNA of the CDR3: TGTGCCAGCTCACCGAGGACAGGGGTTGACCAAGAGACCCAGTACTTC.

The J gene is TRBJ1-2, the V gene TRBV10-1; 8 bases are shared with TRBD1. V dropped 6 bases and J dropped 7; count of bases not matched to a gene: 1. Germline CDR1 and CDR2: WNHNN and SYGVQD (reference sequence). The CDR3 is 11 amino acids. CDR3 residues: CASRQGVGYTF. In nucleotides, the CDR3 is TGCGCCAGCAGACAGGGGGTTGGCTACACCTTC.

This chain links TRBV7-2 with TRBJ1-5, with a possible D match to TRBD1 (6 bases). CDR3 length equals 16 residues. The germline gives CDR1 SGHTA, CDR2 FQGNSA. Deletions cut 0 bases from V and 4 bases from J, with 13 bases between. CDR3 loop: CASSLAGGAPNQPQHF. The CDR3 DNA is TGTGCCAGCAGCTTAGCTGGGGGGGCTCCTAATCAGCCCCAGCATTTT.

The V call is TRBV5-1, the J call TRBJ2-2, with TRBD2 matching over 8 bases. The J segment lost 2 bases and the V segment lost 4 bases, leaving 7 bases of the junction unmatched. The CDR3 is 16 amino acids. CDR1 is SGHRS and CDR2 is YFSETQ in the germline V gene. This CDR3 reads CASSPTGLGNTGELFF. The CDR3 nucleotides read TGCGCCAGCAGCCCGACGGGACTAGGAAACACCGGGGAGCTGTTTTTT.

The rearrangement joins TRBV24-1 to TRBJ2-1; TRBD1 matches 8 bases. There are 17 residues in the CDR3. V trimming: 2 bases; J trimming: 0 bases; junction bases outside the gene matches: 5. CDR1 is KGHDR, CDR2 SFDVKD, per germline. In DNA form, the CDR3 reads TGTGCCACCAGTGATTCACAGGGGGATAGCTCCTACAATGAGCAGTTCTTC. It specifies CATSDSQGDSSYNEQFF.

The chain links TRBV7-2 to TRBJ2-3, with D uncertain. The CDR3 has 14 residues. The V gene lost 3 bases and the J gene lost 2 bases, with 9 bases spanning the gap. Germline V gene sequence: CDR1 SGHTA, CDR2 FQGNSA. The CDR3 DNA reads TGTGCCAGCAGCTTTCTCAGGTCCACAGATACGCAGTATTTT. Its protein product is CASSFLRSTDTQYF.